This T cell receptor beta chain was identified during a study of cytomegalovirus exposure and HLA in healthy donors. In this sample, this clone turned up a few times. The primer mix had 60 Vbeta and 13 Jbeta primers. The table came from immunoSEQ multiplex PCR; TCRdb's copy has only in-frame clones and leaves some out. Of around 200,000 clones listed, 80% are singletons. The sequence was collected from a boy aged 5-17 years in good health and CMV-seronegative. The material sequenced was PBMCs.

CDR3 nucleotides: TGTGCCAGTAGTCCGACTAGCGGGCTGAGGGATGAGCAGTTCTTC. Its translation is CASSPTSGLRDEQFF. The V gene is TRBV19, the J gene TRBJ2-1; the match to TRBD2 covers 10 bases. The CDR3 contains 15 residues. The junction had 9 bases not matched to a gene; V was cut back by 5 bases and J by 8 bases. CDR1 is LNHDA and CDR2 is SQIVND in the germline V gene (reference sequence).